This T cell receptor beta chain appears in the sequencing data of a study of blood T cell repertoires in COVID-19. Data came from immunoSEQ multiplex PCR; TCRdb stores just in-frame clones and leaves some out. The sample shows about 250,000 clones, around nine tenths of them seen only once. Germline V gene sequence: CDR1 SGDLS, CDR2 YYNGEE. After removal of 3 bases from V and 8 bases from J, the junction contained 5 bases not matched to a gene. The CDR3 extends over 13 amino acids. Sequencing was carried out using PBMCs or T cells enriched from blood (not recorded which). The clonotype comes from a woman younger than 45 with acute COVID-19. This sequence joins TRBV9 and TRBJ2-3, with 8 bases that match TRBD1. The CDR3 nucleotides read TGTGCCAGCAGCGCTCCACAGGGGGTTACGCAGTATTTT. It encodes CASSAPQGVTQYF.